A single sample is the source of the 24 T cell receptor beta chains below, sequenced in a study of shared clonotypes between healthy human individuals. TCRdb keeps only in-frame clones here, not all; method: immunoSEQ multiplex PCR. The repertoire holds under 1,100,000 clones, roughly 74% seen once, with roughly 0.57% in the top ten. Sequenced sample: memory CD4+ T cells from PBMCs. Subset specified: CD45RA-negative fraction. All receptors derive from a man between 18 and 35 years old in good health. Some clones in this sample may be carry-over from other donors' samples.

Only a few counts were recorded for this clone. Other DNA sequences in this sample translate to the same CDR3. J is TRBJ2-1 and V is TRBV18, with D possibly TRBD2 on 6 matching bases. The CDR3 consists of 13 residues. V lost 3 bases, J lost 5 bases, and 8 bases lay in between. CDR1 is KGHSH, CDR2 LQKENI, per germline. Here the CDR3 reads CASSPGLNNEQFF. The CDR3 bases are TGTGCCAGCTCACCGGGACTGAACAATGAGCAGTTCTTC.

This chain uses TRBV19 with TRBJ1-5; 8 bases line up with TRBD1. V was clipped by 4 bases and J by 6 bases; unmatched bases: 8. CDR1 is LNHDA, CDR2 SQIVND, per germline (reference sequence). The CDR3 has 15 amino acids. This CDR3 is CASSTTGQGGQPQHF. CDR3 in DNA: TGTGCCAGTAGTACCACCGGACAGGGAGGTCAGCCCCAGCATTTT.

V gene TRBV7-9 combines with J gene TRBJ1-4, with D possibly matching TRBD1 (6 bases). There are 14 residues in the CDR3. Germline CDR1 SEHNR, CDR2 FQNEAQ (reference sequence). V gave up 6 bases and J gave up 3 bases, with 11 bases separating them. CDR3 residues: CASSEWGPNEKLFF. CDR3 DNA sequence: TGTGCCAGCAGTGAGTGGGGGCCTAATGAAAAACTGTTTTTT. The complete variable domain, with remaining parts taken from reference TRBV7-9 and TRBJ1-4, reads DTGVSQNPRHKITKRGQNVTFRCDPISEHNRLYWYRQTLGQGPEFLTYFQNEAQLEKSRLLSDRFSAERPKGSFSTLEIQRTEQGDSAMYLCASSEWGPNEKLFFGSGTQLSVL.

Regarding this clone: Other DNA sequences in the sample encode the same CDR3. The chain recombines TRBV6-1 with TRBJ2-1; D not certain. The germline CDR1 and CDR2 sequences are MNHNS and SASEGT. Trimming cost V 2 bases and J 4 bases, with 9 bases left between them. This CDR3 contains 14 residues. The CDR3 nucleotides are TGTGCCAGCAGTGAAAACAGCGAATACAATGAGCAGTTCTTC. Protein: CASSENSEYNEQFF.

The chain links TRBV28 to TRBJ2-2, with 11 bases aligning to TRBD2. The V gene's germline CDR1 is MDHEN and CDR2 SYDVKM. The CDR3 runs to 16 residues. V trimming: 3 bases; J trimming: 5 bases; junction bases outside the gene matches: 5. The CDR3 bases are TGTGCCAGCAGTTTTACTAGCGGGAGAGGGACCGGGGAGCTGTTTTTT. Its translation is CASSFTSGRGTGELFF.

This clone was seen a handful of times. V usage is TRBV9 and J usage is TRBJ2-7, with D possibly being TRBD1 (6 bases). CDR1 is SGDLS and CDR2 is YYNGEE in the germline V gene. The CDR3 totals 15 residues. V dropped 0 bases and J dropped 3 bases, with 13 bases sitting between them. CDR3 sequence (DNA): TGTGCCAGCAGCGTAGGGGATACAGGGAACTACGAGCAGTACTTC. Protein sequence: CASSVGDTGNYEQYF. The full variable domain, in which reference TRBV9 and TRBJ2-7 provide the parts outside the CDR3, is DSGVTQTPKHLITATGQRVTLRCSPRSGDLSVYWYQQSLDQGLQFLIQYYNGEERAKGNILERFSAQQFPDLHSELNLSSLELGDSALYFCASSVGDTGNYEQYFGPGTRLTVT.

CDR3 sequence: CASSLLGTEAFF. CDR3 DNA sequence: TGTGCCAGCAGCTTATTAGGCACTGAAGCTTTCTTT. V is TRBV7-6 and J is TRBJ1-1; D remains unclear. This CDR3 has 12 residues. Per the germline V gene, CDR1 is SGHVS and CDR2 is FNYEAQ. The ends were cut back, 2 bases at V and 4 bases at J, with 5 bases in the middle.

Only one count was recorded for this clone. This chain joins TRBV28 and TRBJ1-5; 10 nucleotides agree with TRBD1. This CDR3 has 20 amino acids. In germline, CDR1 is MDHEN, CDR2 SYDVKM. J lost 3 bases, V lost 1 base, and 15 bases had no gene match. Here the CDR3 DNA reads TGTGCCAGCAGTTTATCGCCGAGGGACAGGGGAGGTCGAGACAATCAGCCCCAGCATTTT. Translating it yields CASSLSPRDRGGRDNQPQHF.

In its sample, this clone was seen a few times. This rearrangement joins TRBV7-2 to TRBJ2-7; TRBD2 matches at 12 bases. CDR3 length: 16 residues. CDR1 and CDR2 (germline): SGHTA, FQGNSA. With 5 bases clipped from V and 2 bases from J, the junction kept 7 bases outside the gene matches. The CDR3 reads CASSLQTSGSPYEQYF. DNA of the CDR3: TGTGCCAGCAGCCTTCAGACTAGCGGGAGCCCCTACGAGCAGTACTTC.

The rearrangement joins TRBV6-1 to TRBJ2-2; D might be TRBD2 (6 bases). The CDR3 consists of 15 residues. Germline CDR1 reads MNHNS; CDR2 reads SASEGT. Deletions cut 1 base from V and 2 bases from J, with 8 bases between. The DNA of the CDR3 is TGTGCCAGCAGTGAAGTCGGGGGTAACACCGGGGAGCTGTTTTTT. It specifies CASSEVGGNTGELFF.

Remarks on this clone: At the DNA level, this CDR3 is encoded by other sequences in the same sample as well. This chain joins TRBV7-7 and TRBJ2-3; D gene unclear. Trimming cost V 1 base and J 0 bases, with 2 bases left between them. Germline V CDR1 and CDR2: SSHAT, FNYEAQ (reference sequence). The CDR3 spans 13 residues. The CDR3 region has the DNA TGTGCCAGCAGCTTAGGTAGCACAGATACGCAGTATTTT. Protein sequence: CASSLGSTDTQYF. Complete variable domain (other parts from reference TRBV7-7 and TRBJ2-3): GAGVSQSPRYKVTKRGQDVTLRCDPISSHATLYWYQQALGQGPEFLTYFNYEAQPDKSGLPSDRFSAERPEGSISTLTIQRTEQRDSAMYRCASSLGSTDTQYFGPGTRLTVL.

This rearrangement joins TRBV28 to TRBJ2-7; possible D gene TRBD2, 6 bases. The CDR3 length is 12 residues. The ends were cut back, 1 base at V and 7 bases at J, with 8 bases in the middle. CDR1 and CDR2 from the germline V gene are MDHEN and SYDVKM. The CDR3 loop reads CASSLLGGEQYF. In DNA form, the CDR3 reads TGTGCCAGCAGTTTATTGGGGGGTGAGCAGTACTTC.

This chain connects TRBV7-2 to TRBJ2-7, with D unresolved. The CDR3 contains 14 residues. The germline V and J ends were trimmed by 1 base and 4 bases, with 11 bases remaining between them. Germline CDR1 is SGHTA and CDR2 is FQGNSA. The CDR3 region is CASSLGMGNYEQYF. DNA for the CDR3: TGTGCCAGCAGCTTAGGTATGGGGAATTACGAGCAGTACTTC.

This CDR3 reads CASSESIARTSGRRTDTQYF. The CDR3 nucleotides read TGCGCCAGCAGTGAGTCGATAGCCCGGACTAGCGGGAGAAGGACAGATACGCAGTATTTT. The chain carries TRBV10-1 and TRBJ2-3, with TRBD2 matching over 13 bases. The ends lost 0 bases at V and 3 bases at J; junction bases unmatched: 12. Germline CDR1 is WNHNN and CDR2 is SYGVQD (reference sequence). The CDR3 is 20 amino acids.

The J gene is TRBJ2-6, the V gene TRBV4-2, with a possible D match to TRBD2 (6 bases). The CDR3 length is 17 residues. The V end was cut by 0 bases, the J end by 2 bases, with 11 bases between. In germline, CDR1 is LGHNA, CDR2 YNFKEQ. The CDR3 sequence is CASSQDLGGTGANVLTF. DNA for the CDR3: TGTGCCAGCAGCCAAGATTTGGGGGGAACTGGGGCCAACGTCCTGACTTTC.

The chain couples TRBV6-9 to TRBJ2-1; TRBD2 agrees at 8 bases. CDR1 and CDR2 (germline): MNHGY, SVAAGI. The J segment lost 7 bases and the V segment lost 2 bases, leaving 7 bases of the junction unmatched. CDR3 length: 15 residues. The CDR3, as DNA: TGTGCCAGCAGTTATAGAATCGGGAGGGTTAATGAGCAGTTCTTC. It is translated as CASSYRIGRVNEQFF.

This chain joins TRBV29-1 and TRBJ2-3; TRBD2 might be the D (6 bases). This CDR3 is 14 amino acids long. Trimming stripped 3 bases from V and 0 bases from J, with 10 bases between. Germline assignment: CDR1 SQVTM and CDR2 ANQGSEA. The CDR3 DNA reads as TGCAGCGTTGAGAGCGGAGGGAGCACAGATACGCAGTATTTT. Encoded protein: CSVESGGSTDTQYF.

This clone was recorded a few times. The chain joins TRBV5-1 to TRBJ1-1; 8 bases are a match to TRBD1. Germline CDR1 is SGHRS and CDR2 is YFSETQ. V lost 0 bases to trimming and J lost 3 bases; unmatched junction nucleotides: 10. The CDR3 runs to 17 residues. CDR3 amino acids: CASSLAAGGLGDTEAFF. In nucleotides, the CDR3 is TGCGCCAGCAGCTTGGCGGCAGGGGGCCTGGGGGACACTGAAGCTTTCTTT.

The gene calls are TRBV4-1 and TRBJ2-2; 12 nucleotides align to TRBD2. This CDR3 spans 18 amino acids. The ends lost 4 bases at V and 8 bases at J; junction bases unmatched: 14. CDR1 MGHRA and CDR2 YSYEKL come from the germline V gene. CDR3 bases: TGCGCCAGCAGCCCCTCACCTAGCGGGAGGGCGGGGTCTGGGGAGCTGTTTTTT. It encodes CASSPSPSGRAGSGELFF.

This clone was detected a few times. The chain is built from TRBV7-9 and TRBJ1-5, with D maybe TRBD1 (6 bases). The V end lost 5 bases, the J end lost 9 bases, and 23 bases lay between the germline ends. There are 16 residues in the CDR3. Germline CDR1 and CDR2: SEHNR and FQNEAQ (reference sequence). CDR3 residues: CASSLGGRGQSGPQHF. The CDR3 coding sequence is TGTGCCAGCAGCCTAGGGGGTCGAGGACAATCAGGGCCCCAGCATTTT.

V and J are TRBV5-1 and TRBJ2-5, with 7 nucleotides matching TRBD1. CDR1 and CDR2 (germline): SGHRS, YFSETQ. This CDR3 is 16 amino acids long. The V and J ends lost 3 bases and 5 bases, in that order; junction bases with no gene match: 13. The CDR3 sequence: CASSSVSRGRWETQYF. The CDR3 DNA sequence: TGCGCCAGCAGCTCCGTGTCGAGGGGGCGGTGGGAGACCCAGTACTTC.

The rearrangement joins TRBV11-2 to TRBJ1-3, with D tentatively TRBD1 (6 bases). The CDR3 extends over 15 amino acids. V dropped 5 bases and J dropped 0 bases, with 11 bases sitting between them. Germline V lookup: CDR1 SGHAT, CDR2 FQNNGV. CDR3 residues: CASSPGERSGNTIYF. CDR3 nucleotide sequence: TGTGCCAGCAGCCCAGGGGAACGCTCTGGAAACACCATATATTTT.

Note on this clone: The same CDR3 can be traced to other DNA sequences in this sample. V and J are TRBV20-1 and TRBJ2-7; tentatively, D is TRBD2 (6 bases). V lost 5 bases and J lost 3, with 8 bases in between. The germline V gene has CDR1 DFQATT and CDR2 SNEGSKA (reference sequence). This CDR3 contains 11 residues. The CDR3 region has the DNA TGCAGTGCTGCCGGGAGCTACGAGCAGTACTTC. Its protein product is CSAAGSYEQYF.

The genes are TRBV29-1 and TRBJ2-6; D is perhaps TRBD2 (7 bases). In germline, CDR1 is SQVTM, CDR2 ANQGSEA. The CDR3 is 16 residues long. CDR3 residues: CMSRGGLDSGANVLTF. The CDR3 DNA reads TGCATGTCGAGGGGGGGATTAGACTCTGGGGCCAACGTCCTGACTTTC.